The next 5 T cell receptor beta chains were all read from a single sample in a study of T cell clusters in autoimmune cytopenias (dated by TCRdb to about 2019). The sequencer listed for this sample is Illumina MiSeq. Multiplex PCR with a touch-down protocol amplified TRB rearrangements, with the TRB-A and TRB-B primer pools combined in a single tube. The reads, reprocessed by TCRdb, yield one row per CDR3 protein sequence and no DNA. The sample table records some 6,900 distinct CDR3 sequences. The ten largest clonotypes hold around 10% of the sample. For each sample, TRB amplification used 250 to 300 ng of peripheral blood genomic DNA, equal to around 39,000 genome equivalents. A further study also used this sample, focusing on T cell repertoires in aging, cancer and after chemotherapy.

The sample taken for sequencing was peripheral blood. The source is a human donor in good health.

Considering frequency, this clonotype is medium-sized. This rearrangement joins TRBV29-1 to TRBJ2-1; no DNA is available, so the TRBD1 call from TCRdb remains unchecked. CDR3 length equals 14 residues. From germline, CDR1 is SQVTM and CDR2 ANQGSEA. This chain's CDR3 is CSVSGTGIFNEQFF.

This chain's CDR3 is CASRGHGSSYEQYF. The J gene is TRBJ2-7, the V gene TRBV12-3 or TRBV12-4; TCRdb names TRBD1, which stays unverified in the absence of DNA. The CDR3 runs 14 residues.

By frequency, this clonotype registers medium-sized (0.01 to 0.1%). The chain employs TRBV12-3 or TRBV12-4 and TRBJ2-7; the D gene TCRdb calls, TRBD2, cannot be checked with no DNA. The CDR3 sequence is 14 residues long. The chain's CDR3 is CASSLEGISYEQYF.

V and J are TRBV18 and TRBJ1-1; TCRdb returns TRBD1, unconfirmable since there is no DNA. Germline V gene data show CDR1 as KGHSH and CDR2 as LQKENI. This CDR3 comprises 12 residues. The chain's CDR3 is CASSPGEGAAFF.

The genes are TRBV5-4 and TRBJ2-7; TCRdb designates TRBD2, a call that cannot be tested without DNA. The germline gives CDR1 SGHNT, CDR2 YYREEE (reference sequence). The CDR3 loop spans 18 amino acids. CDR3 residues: CASSLGTSGGPSSYEQYF.